This T cell receptor beta chain was recovered during a study of T cells in Graves' hyperthyroidism and ophthalmopathy. Patients aged 18 to 65 had newly diagnosed hyperthyroidism that had lasted under 2 months. Cells are PBMCs isolated from about 10 ml of fresh blood. Germline V gene data show CDR1 as MDHEN and CDR2 as SYDVKM. There are 17 residues in the CDR3. The germline V and J ends were trimmed by 3 bases and 2 bases, with 17 bases remaining between them. Regions amplified from RNA transcripts were the TCR beta CDR3 regions. Researchers ran a first-round RT-PCR on the TCR CDR3 using the HTBI primer set. TCRdb ran MiXCR on the multiplex PCR reads and lists one entry per CDR3 protein. This sample carries approximately 480,000 distinct CDR3 sequences, less than 25% of them seen once, and the ten largest clones take around a quarter. General study results and limits: A median roughly 6.6 months before onset, the model predicted ophthalmopathy.

This clonotype was seen at least ten times. Its antigen is not known. V gene TRBV28 combines with J gene TRBJ1-5; D gene uncertain. This receptor was obtained from a man aged 18 to 30 with Graves' hyperthyroidism. Specimen: blood. The CDR3 sequence is CASSLATSVNGNQPQHF. The DNA of the CDR3 is TGTGCCAGCAGTTTGGCCACCTCGGTAAACGGCAATCAGCCCCAGCATTTT.